This TCR beta chain comes out of a study of T cell responses to AZD1222 COVID-19 vaccine. Clones were sequenced by immunoSEQ multiplex PCR, and TCRdb holds only the in-frame ones, with some missing. The table shows tens of thousands of clones, with about nine tenths occurring only once. Comments on this clone: The antigen is undetermined.

The trim removed 8 bases at V and 7 bases at J, leaving 12 bases unmatched. Germline V lookup: CDR1 SNHLY, CDR2 FYNNEI. CDR3 length: 15 amino acids. Whole-study findings and limits: Rises in breadth and depth of Spike-specific TCRs came after two AZD1222 doses. Reportedly, nearly half of unique spike TCRs recognized epitopes outside B.1.351/B.1.1.7 mutations. The donor cohort was predominantly white British with a female majority, and clonal diversity may have been underestimated.

The TCR originated in an adult who received the MenACWY meningococcal vaccine as a control. The J gene is TRBJ1-4, the V gene TRBV2; 8 nucleotides agree with TRBD1. The specimen comprised peripheral blood, sampled 28 days after the second dose of the MenACWY control vaccine. CDR3: CASSREGTGAEKLFF. CDR3 nucleotides: TGTGCCAGCTCGAGAGAAGGGACAGGAGCTGAAAAACTGTTTTTT. Full variable domain (rest looked up from reference TRBV2 and TRBJ1-4): EPEVTQTPSHQVTQMGQEVILRCVPISNHLYFYWYRQILGQKVEFLVSFYNNEISEKSEIFDDQFSVERPDGSNFTLKIRSTKLEDSAMYFCASSREGTGAEKLFFGSGTQLSVL.